These T cell receptor beta chains were read from a single sample in a study of blood T cell repertoires in COVID-19. TCRdb's table, derived via immunoSEQ multiplex PCR, lists solely in-frame clones and lacks some. The sample lists roughly 670,000 clones, about 90% occurring once. The sequenced sample consisted of peripheral blood. The origin of the receptors is a young woman with acute or convalescent COVID-19. CDR3s include the opening cysteine and the closing phenylalanine or tryptophan. The D gene is left open where the match is weak. Expanded clones are given a class, and other clones once, few, many or no size at all.

cdr3_length	d_call	v_call	j_call	clone_size	cdr3_aa	cdr3_nt
15	TRBD1	TRBV27	TRBJ1-2	NA	CASSRTGGPNYGYTF	TGTGCCAGCAGTCGTACAGGGGGCCCCAACTATGGCTACACCTTC
15	NA	TRBV7-3	TRBJ2-2	NA	CASSTGTRLDGELFF	TGTGCCAGCAGCACTGGGACACGCCTAGACGGGGAGCTGTTTTTT
13	NA	TRBV2	TRBJ1-5	NA	CASRTGMQQPQHF	TGTGCCAGCCGAACGGGGATGCAACAGCCCCAGCATTTT
14	NA	TRBV21-1	TRBJ2-7	NA	CASPEDRVWDEQYF	TGTGCCAGCCCCGAAGACAGGGTGTGGGACGAGCAGTACTTC
15	TRBD1	TRBV5-1	TRBJ1-2	NA	CASSSQGARLYGYTF	TGCGCCAGCAGCTCACAGGGGGCCCGACTCTATGGCTACACCTTC
17	NA	TRBV14	TRBJ1-4	NA	CASSQDLMDSPNEKLFF	TGTGCCAGCAGCCAAGACCTTATGGACAGCCCTAATGAAAAACTGTTTTTT
14	NA	TRBV21-1	TRBJ2-7	NA	CASRNRDRALEQYF	TGTGCCAGCAGGAACCGGGACAGGGCTCTCGAGCAGTACTTC
15	TRBD1	TRBV27	TRBJ1-2	NA	CASNPGQGFNYGYTF	TGTGCCAGCAACCCCGGACAGGGGTTTAACTATGGCTACACCTTC
15	TRBD2	TRBV19	TRBJ2-5	NA	CASSSGGPGQETQYF	TGTGCCAGTAGTAGCGGGGGGCCGGGCCAAGAGACCCAGTACTTC
12	NA	TRBV11-2	TRBJ1-2	NA	CASSLTGYGYTF	TGTGCCAGCAGCTTAACGGGCTATGGCTACACCTTC
14	TRBD1	TRBV6-6	TRBJ2-7	few	CASSKTGTGYEQYF	TGTGCCAGCAGCAAGACAGGGACGGGGTACGAGCAGTACTTC
15	NA	TRBV7-9	TRBJ1-5	NA	CASSFGGNSNQPQHF	TGTGCCAGCAGTTTCGGGGGAAATAGCAATCAGCCCCAGCATTTT
14	TRBD1	TRBV2	TRBJ2-7	NA	CASNRQGMGYEQYF	TGTGCCAGCAACAGACAGGGGATGGGCTACGAGCAGTACTTC
12	NA	TRBV9	TRBJ1-2	NA	CASSVQNYGYTF	TGTGCCAGCAGCGTACAGAACTATGGCTACACCTTC
15	NA	TRBV5-1	TRBJ1-5	NA	CASSLGPNSNQPQHF	TGCGCCAGCAGCTTGGGCCCTAATAGCAATCAGCCCCAGCATTTT
15	TRBD2	TRBV14	TRBJ2-1	NA	CASSPRDYLGNEQFF	TGTGCCAGCAGCCCGCGGGACTACCTGGGAAATGAGCAGTTCTTC
14	NA	TRBV4-1	TRBJ2-2	NA	CASSQLGSPGELFF	TGCGCCAGCAGCCAACTGGGGAGTCCCGGGGAGCTGTTTTTT